Listed below are T cell receptor beta chains from one sample, sequenced in a study of metastatic and nonmetastatic thyroid tumors. TCRdb reanalyzed the PCR reads with MiXCR. The data hold some 20,000 clones, with around 17% observed a single time. Sample: blood. Source of these receptors: a male donor with papillary thyroid cancer or a benign thyroid nodule (not recorded which). Some clones in this sample may be carry-over from other donors' samples. Both conserved end residues are part of each CDR3. The order of the fields is clone size, J gene, D gene, V gene, CDR3 DNA, CDR3 protein. D genes are given only for firm matches. The size of a clone is reported for some rows only, either as once, few or many, or as a class for expanded clones.

clone_size: medium-sized; j_call: TRBJ1-1; d_call: TRBD1; v_call: TRBV6-1; cdr3_nt: TGTGCCAGCCAAGGGGGCGGGACTGAAGCTTTCTTT; cdr3_aa: CASQGGGTEAFF
clone_size: once; j_call: TRBJ2-7; d_call: -; v_call: TRBV11-2; cdr3_nt: TGTGCCAGCAGCTTCGGACAGAATCATCTCTACGAGCAGTACTTC; cdr3_aa: CASSFGQNHLYEQYF
clone_size: many; j_call: TRBJ2-2; d_call: -; v_call: TRBV3-1; cdr3_nt: TGTGCCAGCAGCCAGAGACTCACGAACACCGGGGAGCTGTTTTTT; cdr3_aa: CASSQRLTNTGELFF
clone_size: medium-sized; j_call: TRBJ1-1; d_call: -; v_call: TRBV6-6; cdr3_nt: TGTGCCAGCAGTTACCCAGGCAAGAACACTGAAGCTTTCTTT; cdr3_aa: CASSYPGKNTEAFF
clone_size: many; j_call: TRBJ2-5; d_call: -; v_call: TRBV24-1; cdr3_nt: TGTGCCACCAACCAAGGGGGAGGAGAGACCCAGTACTTC; cdr3_aa: CATNQGGGETQYF
clone_size: many; j_call: TRBJ1-1; d_call: TRBD1; v_call: TRBV5-1; cdr3_nt: TGCGCCAGCAGCTCGGACAGGGGGGAGGCGCGCGGAGCTTTCTTT; cdr3_aa: CASSSDRGEARGAFF
clone_size: -; j_call: TRBJ2-5; d_call: -; v_call: TRBV11-3; cdr3_nt: TGTGCCAGCAGCCCCACAGGGGAGGTGGATATGGAGACCCAGTACTTC; cdr3_aa: CASSPTGEVDMETQYF
clone_size: many; j_call: TRBJ2-3; d_call: -; v_call: TRBV3-1; cdr3_nt: TGTGCCAGCAGCCAAGAGGGAGGAACAGATACGCAGTATTTT; cdr3_aa: CASSQEGGTDTQYF
clone_size: many; j_call: TRBJ1-5; d_call: -; v_call: TRBV5-4; cdr3_nt: TGTGCCAGCAGCTTGTCCGGGCAGAGCAATCAGCCCCAGCATTTT; cdr3_aa: CASSLSGQSNQPQHF
clone_size: once; j_call: TRBJ2-7; d_call: TRBD2; v_call: TRBV20-1; cdr3_nt: TGCAGTGCTAGCCCACTAGCGGGTCAATCCTACGAGCAGTACTTC; cdr3_aa: CSASPLAGQSYEQYF
clone_size: many; j_call: TRBJ2-5; d_call: -; v_call: TRBV5-4; cdr3_nt: TGTGCCAGCAGCGCCCCGGACAGCGAAGAGACCCAGTACTTC; cdr3_aa: CASSAPDSEETQYF
clone_size: many; j_call: TRBJ2-5; d_call: TRBD1; v_call: TRBV30; cdr3_nt: TGTGCCTGGAGCCTAGGGACAGTAGAGGGAGAGACCCAGTACTTC; cdr3_aa: CAWSLGTVEGETQYF
clone_size: many; j_call: TRBJ2-7; d_call: TRBD1; v_call: TRBV19; cdr3_nt: TGTGCCAGTAGTATATCGCATGTCGGACAGGGCGTCTCCTACGAGCAGTACTTC; cdr3_aa: CASSISHVGQGVSYEQYF
clone_size: many; j_call: TRBJ2-1; d_call: TRBD2; v_call: TRBV7-3; cdr3_nt: TGTGCCAGCAGCTTGGAGGTAGCGGGGTATCCTACCTTCTTC; cdr3_aa: CASSLEVAGYPTFF
clone_size: many; j_call: TRBJ2-5; d_call: TRBD2; v_call: TRBV9; cdr3_nt: TGTGCCAGCAGCGTAGCGGGACTAGCGGGAGTAGAGACCCAGTACTTC; cdr3_aa: CASSVAGLAGVETQYF
clone_size: medium-sized; j_call: TRBJ1-3; d_call: -; v_call: TRBV6-1; cdr3_nt: TGTGCCAGCAGCCTTGGGCGAAACACCATATATTTT; cdr3_aa: CASSLGRNTIYF
clone_size: many; j_call: TRBJ2-7; d_call: -; v_call: TRBV7-9; cdr3_nt: TGTGCCAGCAGCCACGAACAGCAGTACTTC; cdr3_aa: CASSHEQQYF
clone_size: many; j_call: TRBJ2-1; d_call: -; v_call: TRBV5-5; cdr3_nt: TGTGCCAGCAGCTCGACAGAGGGGCCAGGTTCCTACAATGAGCAGTTCTTC; cdr3_aa: CASSSTEGPGSYNEQFF
clone_size: medium-sized; j_call: TRBJ2-5; d_call: TRBD2; v_call: TRBV2; cdr3_nt: TGTGCCAGCAAAGGACTAGCGGGAGGGTTTGAGACCCAGTACTTC; cdr3_aa: CASKGLAGGFETQYF
clone_size: many; j_call: TRBJ2-1; d_call: -; v_call: TRBV28; cdr3_nt: TGTGCCAGCAGTTTTCGGGGGAGTTACAATGAGCAGTTCTTC; cdr3_aa: CASSFRGSYNEQFF
clone_size: many; j_call: TRBJ2-7; d_call: -; v_call: TRBV18; cdr3_nt: TGTGCCAGCTCACCCTCAGACACTCGAGAGCAGTACTTC; cdr3_aa: CASSPSDTREQYF
clone_size: -; j_call: TRBJ1-4; d_call: -; v_call: TRBV5-1; cdr3_nt: TGCGCCAGCAGCAGGGACGGCAGCCCTGATGTGGCGGAAAAACTGTTTTTT; cdr3_aa: CASSRDGSPDVAEKLFF
clone_size: medium-sized; j_call: TRBJ2-7; d_call: -; v_call: TRBV11-1; cdr3_nt: TGTGCCAGCAGCTTAATGGCTACGGTCTCCTACGAGCAGTACTTC; cdr3_aa: CASSLMATVSYEQYF
clone_size: many; j_call: TRBJ1-5; d_call: -; v_call: TRBV20-1; cdr3_nt: TGCAGTGCTGTTGACATGTTAGGCCCCAATCAGCCCCAGCATTTT; cdr3_aa: CSAVDMLGPNQPQHF
clone_size: medium-sized; j_call: TRBJ2-5; d_call: -; v_call: TRBV6-2/TRBV6-3; cdr3_nt: TGTGCCAGCATGAGCGCCGCGGGCGAGACCCAGTACTTC; cdr3_aa: CASMSAAGETQYF
clone_size: many; j_call: TRBJ2-3; d_call: TRBD2; v_call: TRBV20-1; cdr3_nt: TGCAGTGCCACGGGGGGGACTAGCACAGATACGCAGTATTTT; cdr3_aa: CSATGGTSTDTQYF
clone_size: many; j_call: TRBJ1-5; d_call: -; v_call: TRBV30; cdr3_nt: TGTGCCTGGAGGCGGGGGACAAGCAATCAGCCCCAGCATTTT; cdr3_aa: CAWRRGTSNQPQHF
clone_size: many; j_call: TRBJ2-6; d_call: -; v_call: TRBV25-1; cdr3_nt: TGTGCCAGCAGTGGTACAGGATCTGGGGCCAACGTCCTGACTTTC; cdr3_aa: CASSGTGSGANVLTF
clone_size: many; j_call: TRBJ2-7; d_call: TRBD1; v_call: TRBV9; cdr3_nt: TGTGCCAGCAGCGTCGGACAGGGGGCCTACGAGCAGTACTTC; cdr3_aa: CASSVGQGAYEQYF
clone_size: medium-sized; j_call: TRBJ1-1; d_call: -; v_call: TRBV6-1; cdr3_nt: TGTGCCAGCAGCCCAGGGTTTTTTGGCACTGAAGCTTTCTTT; cdr3_aa: CASSPGFFGTEAFF
clone_size: -; j_call: TRBJ1-2; d_call: TRBD1; v_call: TRBV28; cdr3_nt: TGTGCCAGCCTCCAGGGGGAGCACTATGGCTACACCTTC; cdr3_aa: CASLQGEHYGYTF
clone_size: many; j_call: TRBJ2-3; d_call: -; v_call: TRBV7-3; cdr3_nt: TGTGCCAGCAGCTTAGGCACAGATACGCAGTATTTT; cdr3_aa: CASSLGTDTQYF
clone_size: many; j_call: TRBJ2-1; d_call: TRBD2; v_call: TRBV7-3; cdr3_nt: TGTGCCAGCAGCTTAAGTCTAGCGGGAAGGGTTTACTCGGATGAGCAGTTCTTC; cdr3_aa: CASSLSLAGRVYSDEQFF
clone_size: -; j_call: TRBJ2-7; d_call: TRBD1; v_call: TRBV4-1; cdr3_nt: TGCGCCATCAGCCGCAGGGGGTCCCTGGAGGAGCAGTACTTC; cdr3_aa: CAISRRGSLEEQYF
clone_size: -; j_call: TRBJ2-1; d_call: -; v_call: TRBV12-3/TRBV12-4; cdr3_nt: TGTGCCAGCATTTCCGGACAGGGGACTAGCTGGAGGGCCTATGATGAGCAGTTCTTC; cdr3_aa: CASISGQGTSWRAYDEQFF
clone_size: many; j_call: TRBJ2-5; d_call: -; v_call: TRBV5-6; cdr3_nt: TGTGCCAGCAGCTTGGTGGGACCTAAAGAGACCCAGTACTTC; cdr3_aa: CASSLVGPKETQYF
clone_size: few; j_call: TRBJ1-2; d_call: -; v_call: TRBV6-5; cdr3_nt: TGTGCCAGCAGTTACTCGAGGTACAGTTCTAACTATGGCTACACCTTC; cdr3_aa: CASSYSRYSSNYGYTF
clone_size: many; j_call: TRBJ2-5; d_call: TRBD1; v_call: TRBV20-1; cdr3_nt: TGCAGTGCTCCTTTGTGGGACAGAGTCCGGCGGGAGACCCAGTACTTC; cdr3_aa: CSAPLWDRVRRETQYF
clone_size: -; j_call: TRBJ2-7; d_call: TRBD1; v_call: TRBV6-2/TRBV6-3; cdr3_nt: TGTGCCAGCAGTTACAGGGACAGGGGGTCCTCCGAGCAGTACTTC; cdr3_aa: CASSYRDRGSSEQYF
clone_size: many; j_call: TRBJ2-3; d_call: -; v_call: TRBV7-9; cdr3_nt: TGTGCCAGCAGATTGGGGCTTTCAGATACGCAGTATTTT; cdr3_aa: CASRLGLSDTQYF
clone_size: many; j_call: TRBJ1-5; d_call: -; v_call: TRBV6-1; cdr3_nt: TGTGCCAGCAGTCGGACGGAGAATCAGCCCCAGCATTTT; cdr3_aa: CASSRTENQPQHF
clone_size: few; j_call: TRBJ2-7; d_call: -; v_call: TRBV6-8; cdr3_nt: TGTGCCAGCAGTAACCCGGGGGTTGGGGTAGCGGATTACGAGCAGTACTTC; cdr3_aa: CASSNPGVGVADYEQYF
clone_size: many; j_call: TRBJ2-1; d_call: TRBD1; v_call: TRBV6-1; cdr3_nt: TGTGCCAGCAGTTCCGGGACAGGGATCTACAATGAGCAGTTCTTC; cdr3_aa: CASSSGTGIYNEQFF
clone_size: few; j_call: TRBJ2-1; d_call: TRBD2; v_call: TRBV12-3/TRBV12-4; cdr3_nt: TGTGCCAGCAGAAAGGGACTACTCAATGAGCAGTTCTTC; cdr3_aa: CASRKGLLNEQFF
clone_size: many; j_call: TRBJ2-1; d_call: -; v_call: TRBV7-2; cdr3_nt: TGTGCCAGCAGCTTAGGTGGCCTCAATGAGCAGTTCTTC; cdr3_aa: CASSLGGLNEQFF
clone_size: many; j_call: TRBJ2-1; d_call: TRBD1; v_call: TRBV20-1; cdr3_nt: TGCAGTGCTAGAGGTGGACAGGGGGCGGTTGGGTTCTTC; cdr3_aa: CSARGGQGAVGFF
clone_size: many; j_call: TRBJ2-1; d_call: -; v_call: TRBV10-1; cdr3_nt: TGCGCCAGCAGCGAACACAACGAGTTTGGTGAGCAGTTCTTC; cdr3_aa: CASSEHNEFGEQFF
clone_size: -; j_call: TRBJ2-7; d_call: TRBD1; v_call: TRBV11-2; cdr3_nt: TGTGCCAGCAGCTCCCCCGGACAGGGACTGGGCGAGCAGTACTTC; cdr3_aa: CASSSPGQGLGEQYF
clone_size: many; j_call: TRBJ1-5; d_call: -; v_call: TRBV7-9; cdr3_nt: TGTGCCAGCAGCTTAGGAAATCAGCCCCAGCATTTT; cdr3_aa: CASSLGNQPQHF
clone_size: few; j_call: TRBJ2-3; d_call: -; v_call: TRBV20-1; cdr3_nt: TGCAGTGCTGGCGAGACGCCCAGGACAGATACGCAGTATTTT; cdr3_aa: CSAGETPRTDTQYF
clone_size: -; j_call: TRBJ2-7; d_call: TRBD2; v_call: TRBV9; cdr3_nt: TGTGCCAGCAGCCCTAGGACTAGTGGTGCCTACGAGCAGTACTTC; cdr3_aa: CASSPRTSGAYEQYF
clone_size: -; j_call: TRBJ2-5; d_call: TRBD1; v_call: TRBV18; cdr3_nt: TGTGCCAGCTCACCTGGGACAGAAGAGACCCAGTACTTC; cdr3_aa: CASSPGTEETQYF
clone_size: -; j_call: TRBJ2-1; d_call: TRBD2; v_call: TRBV28; cdr3_nt: TGTGCCAGCAGTTCTCCGACTAGCGGGATATACAATGAGCAGTTCTTC; cdr3_aa: CASSSPTSGIYNEQFF
clone_size: many; j_call: TRBJ1-5; d_call: TRBD1; v_call: TRBV27; cdr3_nt: TGTGCCAGCAGTCCGCGGACAGGGGCCTACAGCAATCAGCCCCAGCATTTT; cdr3_aa: CASSPRTGAYSNQPQHF
clone_size: many; j_call: TRBJ2-3; d_call: -; v_call: TRBV5-8; cdr3_nt: TGTGCCAGCAGCTTGGGCCAGCACACAGATACGCAGTATTTT; cdr3_aa: CASSLGQHTDTQYF
clone_size: many; j_call: TRBJ2-6; d_call: -; v_call: TRBV20-1; cdr3_nt: TGCAGTGCTAGGGGGGATGACTCTGGGGCCAACGTCCTGACTTTC; cdr3_aa: CSARGDDSGANVLTF
clone_size: many; j_call: TRBJ2-1; d_call: TRBD1; v_call: TRBV7-9; cdr3_nt: TGTGCCAGCAGCGTCGTAGAACAGGGGGATGAGCAGTTCTTC; cdr3_aa: CASSVVEQGDEQFF